The rows below give T cell receptor beta chains drawn from one sample of a study of blood T cell repertoires in COVID-19. Sequencing was performed with immunoSEQ multiplex PCR; in TCRdb, only in-frame clones are kept and a portion is missing. The sample carries 150,000 or so clones, roughly 84% recorded once. The sequenced material came from PBMCs or T cells enriched from blood (not recorded which). The receptors stem from a man aged 55 to 70 who had recovered from COVID-19. The CDR3 runs from the conserved cysteine through the conserved F or W. Each record gives: J gene, clone size, V gene, D gene, CDR3 protein, CDR3 DNA. D genes are given only for firm matches. Clone size is stated in some rows and not others, as once, few, many or a class when expanded.

TRBJ2-7 NA TRBV11-1 TRBD2 CASSLAAGRLAGVRQYF TGTGCCAGCAGCTTAGCGGCGGGGAGACTAGCGGGAGTTCGGCAGTACTTC
TRBJ1-6 once TRBV28 NA CASREFRRASPLHF TGTGCCAGCAGGGAATTCCGGCGGGCTTCACCCCTCCACTTT
TRBJ2-6 NA TRBV10-1 NA CASSESFGPLSGANVLTF TGCGCCAGCAGTGAGTCGTTTGGCCCCCTCTCTGGGGCCAACGTCCTGACTTTC
TRBJ2-2 NA TRBV5-1 TRBD2 CASRLDGRATGELFF TGCGCCAGCAGGTTGGATGGGAGGGCCACCGGGGAGCTGTTTTTT
TRBJ1-2 once TRBV7-2 TRBD1 CASSLRAGGGSDYGYTF TGTGCCAGCAGCTTACGGGCAGGGGGTGGCTCGGACTATGGCTACACCTTC
TRBJ2-7 NA TRBV20-1 NA CSASILYEQYF TGCAGTGCTTCTATCCTCTACGAGCAGTACTTC
TRBJ2-3 NA TRBV7-2 TRBD1 CASSLGGQDTDTQYF TGTGCCAGCAGCTTGGGGGGACAGGACACAGATACGCAGTATTTT
TRBJ2-1 NA TRBV19 TRBD2 CASKTAGTSVWNEQFF TGTGCCAGTAAAACTGCCGGGACTAGTGTTTGGAATGAGCAGTTCTTC
TRBJ1-4 NA TRBV4-2 NA CASSQEGPGSGKYGNEKLFF TGTGCCAGCAGCCAAGAAGGCCCAGGCTCAGGAAAGTACGGTAATGAAAAACTGTTTTTT
TRBJ2-3 once TRBV7-9 NA CASSLLGPTDTQYF TGTGCCAGCAGCTTACTGGGCCCCACAGATACGCAGTATTTT
TRBJ2-7 NA TRBV11-3 NA CASSLMFGDEQYF TGTGCCAGCAGCTTAATGTTCGGGGACGAGCAGTACTTC
TRBJ1-5 NA TRBV24-1 NA CATQGTVNQPQHF TGTGCCACCCAGGGGACCGTCAATCAGCCCCAGCATTTT
TRBJ2-1 NA TRBV5-1 NA CASSLGLAYNEQFF TGCGCCAGCAGCTTGGGGCTGGCTTACAATGAGCAGTTCTTC
TRBJ2-2 NA TRBV10-3 NA CAISGGSTNTGELFF TGTGCCATCAGTGGGGGCTCAACGAACACCGGGGAGCTGTTTTTT
TRBJ2-7 NA TRBV7-2 NA CASSLGSAGEQYF TGTGCCAGCAGCTTAGGTTCGGCGGGCGAGCAGTACTTC
TRBJ1-2 once TRBV19 TRBD1 CASKPMGQGANYGYTF TGTGCCAGTAAGCCTATGGGACAGGGGGCGAACTATGGCTACACCTTC
TRBJ2-7 many TRBV11-2 TRBD2 CASSPSRLASEQYF TGTGCCAGCAGCCCCTCCCGACTAGCGTCTGAGCAGTACTTC
TRBJ2-3 NA TRBV29-1 NA CSVEVIGGQGDTQYF TGCAGCGTTGAAGTAATCGGGGGGCAGGGAGATACGCAGTATTTT
TRBJ2-3 NA TRBV2 NA CASSDVDTQYF TGTGCCAGCAGTGACGTAGATACGCAGTATTTT
TRBJ2-7 NA TRBV29-1 TRBD2 CSASPSGRAYEQYF TGCAGCGCTTCCCCTAGCGGGAGAGCCTACGAGCAGTACTTC
TRBJ2-1 NA TRBV28 TRBD2 CASSLAGEIYNEQFF TGTGCCAGCAGTTTAGCGGGAGAGATCTACAATGAGCAGTTCTTC
TRBJ1-2 NA TRBV28 NA CASSNRGGAFSGYTF TGTGCCAGCAGTAATAGGGGGGGCGCGTTTAGTGGCTACACCTTC
TRBJ1-1 NA TRBV5-1 TRBD1 CASSERQGGNTEAFF TGCGCCAGCAGCGAGCGACAGGGGGGGAACACTGAAGCTTTCTTT
TRBJ1-4 NA TRBV29-1 NA CSVAQGTTNEKLFF TGCAGCGTCGCCCAGGGGACCACTAATGAAAAACTGTTTTTT
TRBJ2-1 NA TRBV4-1 NA CASRGGLTYNEQFF TGCGCCAGCAGAGGCGGACTCACCTACAATGAGCAGTTCTTC
TRBJ2-1 NA TRBV3-1/TRBV3-2 NA CASSQGRETSRNEQFF TGTGCCAGCAGCCAGGGACGGGAGACCTCTCGGAATGAGCAGTTCTTC
TRBJ2-3 once TRBV5-4 TRBD2 CASSLRREADTQYF TGTGCCAGCAGCTTGCGGCGGGAGGCAGATACGCAGTATTTT
TRBJ1-2 NA TRBV6-5 NA CASNQGAARYGYTF TGTGCCAGCAACCAAGGGGCCGCCCGCTATGGCTACACCTTC
TRBJ1-6 NA TRBV19 TRBD1 CASSIRGPNSPLHF TGTGCCAGTAGTATCAGGGGGCCTAATTCACCCCTCCACTTT
TRBJ2-1 NA TRBV10-3 NA CAISESTQATNNEQFF TGTGCCATCAGTGAGTCGACCCAGGCGACCAACAATGAGCAGTTCTTC